Listed below are T cell receptor beta chains from one sample, sequenced in a study of CD8 T cells in ankylosing spondylitis. A single record per CDR3 protein comes from TCRdb applying MiXCR to the 5' RACE reads. The sample holds approximately 500,000 distinct CDR3 sequences, 10% to 15% seen once. Material for sequencing was blood, either unsorted or a sorted T cell fraction (not recorded which). Receptors were obtained from a male donor with ankylosing spondylitis. Both conserved end residues are part of each CDR3. Each record gives: D gene, clone size, V gene, J gene, CDR3 length, CDR3 protein, CDR3 DNA. D genes are given only for firm matches. Rows may omit the clone size; those that give it use once, few, many or a size class.

TRBD1	.	TRBV5-1	TRBJ2-5	14	CASSLGDSEETQYF	TGCGCCAGCAGCTTGGGGGACAGCGAAGAGACCCAGTACTTC
TRBD1	.	TRBV7-9	TRBJ2-3	14	CASSLAGGANTQYF	TGTGCCAGCAGCTTAGCAGGGGGCGCAAATACGCAGTATTTT
.	few	TRBV20-1	TRBJ1-1	13	CSARSDLNTEAFF	TGCAGTGCTAGATCGGACCTGAACACTGAAGCTTTCTTT
.	many	TRBV20-1	TRBJ2-2	13	CSAPLGVAGELFF	TGCAGTGCTCCTCTGGGAGTTGCCGGGGAGCTGTTTTTT
.	.	TRBV11-2	TRBJ1-2	16	CASSPARVGFRDGYTF	TGTGCCAGCAGCCCTGCCCGGGTGGGCTTTAGGGATGGCTACACCTTC
.	few	TRBV5-4	TRBJ2-1	15	CASSFKSGSYNEQFF	TGTGCCAGCAGTTTTAAGTCAGGGTCCTACAATGAGCAGTTCTTC
.	many	TRBV7-2	TRBJ2-5	15	CASSLLGQYQETQYF	TGTGCCAGCAGCTTATTGGGGCAGTACCAAGAGACCCAGTACTTC
TRBD1	many	TRBV3-1	TRBJ2-7	16	CASSQDWGTGTYEQYF	TGTGCCAGCAGCCAAGATTGGGGGACAGGGACCTACGAGCAGTACTTC
.	many	TRBV7-8	TRBJ2-2	15	CASTPVRVNTGELFF	TGTGCCAGCACCCCCGTCCGGGTGAACACCGGGGAGCTGTTTTTT
.	many	TRBV12-3/TRBV12-4	TRBJ2-1	11	CASSLRSEQFF	TGTGCCAGCAGTTTACGATCTGAGCAGTTCTTC
.	many	TRBV12-3/TRBV12-4	TRBJ1-2	16	CASSLGGGVTYYGYTF	TGTGCCAGCAGTTTAGGGGGGGGGGTGACTTACTATGGCTACACCTTC
.	many	TRBV7-2	TRBJ2-3	15	CASSLVSGSTDTQYF	TGTGCCAGCAGCTTAGTGAGCGGTAGCACAGATACGCAGTATTTT
.	.	TRBV14	TRBJ2-3	17	CASSQDGGTWGTDTQYF	TGTGCCAGCAGCCAAGATGGAGGCACTTGGGGGACAGATACGCAGTATTTT
.	many	TRBV5-1	TRBJ2-5	11	CASSVQETQYF	TGTGCCAGCAGTGTACAGGAGACCCAGTACTTC
TRBD1	few	TRBV11-2	TRBJ2-7	16	CASSRALQGFPYEQYF	TGTGCCAGCAGCCGGGCATTACAGGGGTTCCCCTACGAGCAGTACTTC
.	.	TRBV6-2/TRBV6-3	TRBJ2-2	15	CATSRQAGNTGELFF	TGTGCCACCTCCCGCCAAGCGGGGAACACCGGGGAGCTGTTTTTT
.	few	TRBV19	TRBJ2-2	13	CATRAFRGGELFF	TGTGCGACCCGGGCTTTCCGGGGAGGGGAGCTGTTTTTT
TRBD2	few	TRBV2	TRBJ2-5	16	CASRGGLGLAEETQYF	TGTGCCAGCAGGGGGGGCTTGGGACTAGCGGAAGAGACCCAGTACTTC
TRBD2	many	TRBV6-1	TRBJ2-1	15	CASHLGTSGRNEQFF	TGTGCCAGCCACCTCGGGACTAGCGGGAGAAATGAGCAGTTCTTC
TRBD1	many	TRBV7-2	TRBJ1-6	15	CASSLDRRGDSPLHF	TGTGCCAGCAGCTTGGACAGGCGAGGAGATTCACCCCTCCACTTT
.	.	TRBV7-2	TRBJ1-6	16	CASSFQQGPYNSPLHF	TGTGCCAGCAGCTTTCAACAGGGTCCCTATAATTCACCCCTCCACTTT
TRBD1	.	TRBV18	TRBJ2-5	14	CASSPATGGETQYF	TGTGCCAGCTCACCAGCTACAGGGGGAGAGACCCAGTACTTC
TRBD2	.	TRBV4-2	TRBJ2-1	15	CASSQDWSGSREQFF	TGTGCCAGCAGCCAAGATTGGAGCGGGAGTCGTGAGCAGTTCTTC
.	few	TRBV27	TRBJ1-2	13	CASSFSGATSYTF	TGTGCCAGCAGTTTCTCCGGCGCTACAAGCTACACCTTC
TRBD2	.	TRBV24-1	TRBJ2-1	11	CATRGEGEQFF	TGTGCCACCAGGGGGGAGGGTGAGCAGTTCTTC
.	.	TRBV24-1	TRBJ2-5	13	CATSEVNQETQYF	TGTGCCACCAGCGAAGTGAACCAAGAGACCCAGTACTTC
.	few	TRBV5-1	TRBJ2-7	15	CASSLGQANSYEQYF	TGCGCCAGCAGCTTGGGTCAGGCGAATTCCTACGAGCAGTACTTC
.	.	TRBV3-1	TRBJ2-1	17	CASSQDPWRDPYNEQFF	TGTGCCAGCAGCCAAGATCCCTGGCGGGATCCCTACAATGAGCAGTTCTTC
TRBD1	.	TRBV20-1	TRBJ2-2	15	CSARGGRGRAGELFF	TGCAGTGCTAGAGGGGGCAGGGGGCGCGCCGGGGAGCTGTTTTTT